This T cell receptor beta chain originates from a study of chemoradiotherapy in HPV16-positive cancers. About this clone: Its antigen is as yet unknown.

CDR1 is SGHTA and CDR2 is FQGNSA in the germline V gene. The CDR3 has 15 amino acids. V lost 6 bases, J lost 5 bases, and 6 bases stayed unmatched. Broader study findings: During treatment, candidate HPV-specific clones and E7-related motifs expanded in tumor. In HPV16-positive patients, HPV-responsive T-cell expansion tracked better recurrence-free survival.

Samples were taken several times over chemoradiotherapy. Measured with immunoSEQ multiplex PCR; TCRdb has only the in-frame clones, and not every one. The table shows about 5,400 clones, with around 89% occurring only once. The sample here was blood, taken from a patient who underwent chemoradiotherapy. The gene calls are TRBV7-2 and TRBJ2-1, with 11 bases identical to TRBD2. The sequence derives from a human donor with HPV-associated anogenital cancer. The CDR3 nucleotides read TGTGCCAGCAGTCTTACTAGCGGGAGACACAATGAGCAGTTCTTC. It translates to CASSLTSGRHNEQFF.